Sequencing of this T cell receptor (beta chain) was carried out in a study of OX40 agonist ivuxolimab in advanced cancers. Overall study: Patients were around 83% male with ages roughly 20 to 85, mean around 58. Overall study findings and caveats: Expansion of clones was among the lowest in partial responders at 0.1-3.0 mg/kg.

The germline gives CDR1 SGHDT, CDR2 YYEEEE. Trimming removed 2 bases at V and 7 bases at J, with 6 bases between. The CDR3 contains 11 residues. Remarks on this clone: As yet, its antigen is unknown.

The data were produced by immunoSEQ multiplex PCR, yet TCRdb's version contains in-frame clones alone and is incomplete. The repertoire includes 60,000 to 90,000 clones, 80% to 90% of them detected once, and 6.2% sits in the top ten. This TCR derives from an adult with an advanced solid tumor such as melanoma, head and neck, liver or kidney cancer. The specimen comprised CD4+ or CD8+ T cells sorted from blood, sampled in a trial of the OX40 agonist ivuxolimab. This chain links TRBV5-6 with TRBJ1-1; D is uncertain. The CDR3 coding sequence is TGTGCCAGCAGCTTCAGGCTTGAAGCTTTCTTT. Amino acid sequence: CASSFRLEAFF.